Following are 15 T cell receptor beta chains from one sample sequenced in a study of blood T cell repertoires in COVID-19. The assay was immunoSEQ multiplex PCR, and TCRdb's table has in-frame clones only and misses some. The table has 250,000 to 300,000 clones, approximately 90% seen once. Sequencing input: peripheral blood. The receptor source for this set is a woman between 40 and 55 years old with acute or convalescent COVID-19.

The V and J genes are TRBV7-9 and TRBJ2-5, with D possibly matching TRBD1 (5 bases). CDR1 is SEHNR, CDR2 FQNEAQ, per germline (reference sequence). Trimming pared 5 bases from V and 2 bases from J, leaving 21 bases between. The CDR3 contains 17 residues. The CDR3 coding sequence is TGTGCCAGCAGCCCTAACAGGCGGTTCGGACGGCAAGAGACCCAGTACTTC. This translates into CASSPNRRFGRQETQYF.

The rearrangement uses TRBV9 and TRBJ1-3, with 8 bases that match TRBD1. V lost 0 bases to trimming and J lost 1 base; unmatched junction nucleotides: 6. The CDR3 covers 17 residues. The germline V gene has CDR1 SGDLS and CDR2 YYNGEE. CDR3 DNA: TGTGCCAGCAGCGTAGACTGGACAGGGAAGTCTGGAAACACCATATATTTT. Translation gives CASSVDWTGKSGNTIYF.

This chain connects TRBV11-2 to TRBJ1-3; tentatively, D is TRBD1 (5 bases). From germline, CDR1 is SGHAT and CDR2 FQNNGV. This CDR3 has 16 amino acids. V was pared by 5 bases and J by 0 bases, with 14 bases between. For the CDR3, the DNA is TGTGCCAGCAGCACGCTGACAGTGACCTCTGGAAACACCATATATTTT. This translates into CASSTLTVTSGNTIYF.

The rearrangement links TRBV19 to TRBJ2-7, with D tentatively TRBD2 (6 bases). CDR3 length: 14 residues. V was clipped by 6 bases and J by 1 base, with 13 bases between them. Germline CDR1 is LNHDA and CDR2 is SQIVND (reference sequence). CDR3 bases: TGTGCCAGTAGGCCATCAGGGAGGTCCTACGAGCAGTACGTC. Encoded protein: CASRPSGRSYEQYV.

In its sample, this clone was seen once. J is TRBJ2-2 and V is TRBV7-3, with D tentatively TRBD2 (6 bases). The V end lost 5 bases, the J end lost 1 base, and 14 bases lay between the germline ends. The CDR3 is 16 residues long. CDR1 is SGHTA and CDR2 is FQGTGA in the germline V gene. The CDR3 here is CASSRRQGGNTGELFF. The CDR3 nucleotides are TGTGCCAGCAGCCGGCGGCAGGGAGGGAACACCGGGGAGCTGTTTTTT.

This clone has a single count. The chain combines TRBV3-1 (or the pseudogene TRBV3-2) with TRBJ1-2, with a tentative D call TRBD1 (5 bases). V lost 0 bases, J lost 4 bases, and 12 bases lay in between. There are 15 residues in the CDR3. The germline CDR1 and CDR2 sequences are LGHDT and YNNKEL (reference sequence). The CDR3 region has the DNA TGTGCCAGCAGCCAAGAGGGGGGAGGCGTCTATGGCTACACCTTC. Encoded protein: CASSQEGGGVYGYTF.

This clone was detected only once. The chain employs TRBV10-3 and TRBJ2-5; 10 bases are a match to TRBD2. The CDR3 consists of 16 residues. Germline V gene data show CDR1 as ENHRY and CDR2 as SYGVKD. After removal of 6 bases from V and 5 bases from J, the junction contained 12 bases not matched to a gene. The CDR3 DNA is TGTGCCATCAGGGACACTAGCGGGGCCCGGTCGGAGACCCAGTACTTC. This translates into CAIRDTSGARSETQYF.

The chain recombines TRBV6-5 with TRBJ2-5; perhaps TRBD2 as D (5 bases). Germline lookup yields CDR1 MNHEY and CDR2 SVGAGI. The germline V and J ends were trimmed by 2 bases and 5 bases, with 12 bases remaining between them. The CDR3 is 14 amino acids. For the CDR3, the DNA is TGTGCCAGCAGTTACGCCGGGGTCCGGGAGACCCAGTACTTC. This gives the protein CASSYAGVRETQYF.

This chain uses TRBV6-5 with TRBJ1-4; 9 bases agree with TRBD1. The V gene end was trimmed by 2 bases and the J gene end by 8 bases; junction bases not matched to a gene: 6. The germline gives CDR1 MNHEY, CDR2 SVGAGI. This CDR3 has 15 amino acids. The CDR3 region is CASSYRTGAGEKLFF. CDR3 bases: TGTGCCAGCAGTTACCGGACAGGGGCGGGAGAAAAACTGTTTTTT.

This clone has only one observation. This sequence joins TRBV6-2 or TRBV6-3 and TRBJ1-1, with 9 bases identical to TRBD1. The CDR3 is made up of 13 amino acids. Germline loops: CDR1 MNHEY, CDR2 SVGEGT. V shed 4 bases, J shed 10 bases, and the junction held 7 bases outside the gene matches. CDR3 region: CASSLNPGQGAFF. The CDR3 region has the DNA TGTGCCAGCAGTTTAAACCCGGGACAGGGAGCTTTCTTT.

The genes are TRBV6-6 and TRBJ2-2; D is perhaps TRBD1 (6 bases). The V end lost 7 bases, the J end lost 1 base, and 16 bases lay between the germline ends. The CDR3 loop spans 16 amino acids. CDR1 is MNHNY and CDR2 is SVGAGI in the germline V gene (reference sequence). The CDR3 sequence: CASILPQTGNTGELFF. CDR3 coding DNA: TGTGCCAGCATCCTTCCTCAGACAGGGAACACCGGGGAGCTGTTTTTT.

V and J are TRBV27 and TRBJ2-2; D may be TRBD1 (6 bases). Deletions cut 2 bases from V and 2 bases from J, with 9 bases between. The germline gives CDR1 MNHEY, CDR2 SMNVEV (reference sequence). The CDR3 consists of 15 residues. CDR3 residues: CASSLRGFNTGELFF. Here the CDR3 DNA reads TGTGCCAGCAGTTTAAGGGGGTTTAACACCGGGGAGCTGTTTTTT.

The rearrangement uses TRBV6-6 and TRBJ1-2; 7 bases are shared with TRBD1. Germline CDR1 reads MNHNY; CDR2 reads SVGAGI (reference sequence). The CDR3 extends over 14 amino acids. The J segment lost 2 bases and the V segment lost 0 bases, leaving 0 bases of the junction unmatched. The CDR3 DNA sequence: TGTGCCAGCAGTTACTCGGACAGGAACTATGGCTACACCTTC. Its protein is CASSYSDRNYGYTF.

V is TRBV6-5 and J is TRBJ1-2; 8 nucleotides match TRBD1. Germline assignment: CDR1 MNHEY and CDR2 SVGAGI. The trim removed 7 bases at V and 2 bases at J, leaving 6 bases unmatched. The CDR3 has 14 amino acids. As DNA, the CDR3 is TGTGCCAGCACCCGGACAGGGAAGAACTATGGCTACACCTTC. Encoded protein: CASTRTGKNYGYTF.

The chain joins TRBV2 to TRBJ2-2, with D hard to call. This CDR3 is 14 amino acids long. The germline gives CDR1 SNHLY, CDR2 FYNNEI. V lost 4 bases and J lost 0, with 6 bases in between. CDR3 residues: CASSGHTNTGELFF. The CDR3 coding sequence is TGTGCCAGCAGTGGGCATACGAACACCGGGGAGCTGTTTTTT.